This passage covers 3 T cell receptor beta chains from one sample sequenced in a study of human T cells and chemical hapten exposure. TCRdb used MiXCR to reprocess the RACE reads, holding one entry per CDR3 protein. The repertoire has about 65,000 distinct CDR3 sequences, 6% to 7% of them found once; the top ten carry roughly 3.4%. Time point here: healthy volunteer bleed at 6 weeks. Total RNA extraction was carried out from unfractionated whole blood. Sequencing was performed on whole blood. All receptors derive from a female donor in good health. Some clones in this sample may be carry-over from other donors' samples.

At least ten counts were recorded for this clonotype. This chain joins TRBV28 and TRBJ2-6, with D perhaps matching TRBD1 or TRBD2 (5 bases each). The CDR3 is 15 residues long. The V and J ends lost 6 bases and 1 base respectively, with 10 bases between them. CDR1 MDHEN and CDR2 SYDVKM come from the germline V gene. The CDR3 spells CASSPGTSGANVLTF. In DNA form, the CDR3 reads TGTGCCAGCAGCCCTGGGACGTCTGGGGCCAACGTCCTGACTTTC. The entire variable domain, with the rest obtained from reference TRBV28 and TRBJ2-6, is as follows: DVKVTQSSRYLVKRTGEKVFLECVQDMDHENMFWYRQDPGLGLRLIYFSYDVKMKEKGDIPEGYSVSREKKERFSLILESASTNQTSMYLCASSPGTSGANVLTFGAGSRLTVL.

This clonotype was seen ten or more times. This chain uses TRBV11-2 with TRBJ1-2; D is perhaps TRBD1 (5 bases). The length of the CDR3 is 20 residues. V lost 5 bases and J 0 bases, leaving 28 bases between the germline ends. The V gene's germline CDR1 is SGHAT and CDR2 FQNNGV. The CDR3, as DNA: TGTGCCAGCAGCAGATTGGGGGATTTCTATTCAGGCGAGTCTAACTATGGCTACACCTTC. Protein sequence: CASSRLGDFYSGESNYGYTF.

This clonotype was observed many times. The chain has TRBV6-5 and TRBJ1-4, with D unresolved. CDR3 length: 14 residues. Germline V gives CDR1 MNHEY, CDR2 SVGAGI. V lost 6 bases and J lost 2, with 10 bases in between. The CDR3 protein is CASSRDGTNEKLFF. Written as DNA, the CDR3 is TGTGCCAGCAGCCGGGATGGTACTAATGAAAAACTGTTTTTT.